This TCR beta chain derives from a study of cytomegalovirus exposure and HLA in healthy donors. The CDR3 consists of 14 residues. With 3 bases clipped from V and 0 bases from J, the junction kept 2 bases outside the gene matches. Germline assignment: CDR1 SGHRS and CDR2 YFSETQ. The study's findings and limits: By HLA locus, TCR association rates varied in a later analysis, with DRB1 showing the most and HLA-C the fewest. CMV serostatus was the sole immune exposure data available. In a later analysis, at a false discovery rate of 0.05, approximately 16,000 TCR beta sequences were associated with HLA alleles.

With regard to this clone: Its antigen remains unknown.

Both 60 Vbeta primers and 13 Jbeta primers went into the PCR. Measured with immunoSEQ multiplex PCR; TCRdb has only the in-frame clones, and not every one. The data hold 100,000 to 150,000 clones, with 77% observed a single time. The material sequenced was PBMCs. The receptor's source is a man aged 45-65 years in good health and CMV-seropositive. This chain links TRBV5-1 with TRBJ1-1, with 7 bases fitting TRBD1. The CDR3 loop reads CASSSTGVNTEAFF. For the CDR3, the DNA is TGCGCCAGCAGCTCCACAGGGGTGAACACTGAAGCTTTCTTT.